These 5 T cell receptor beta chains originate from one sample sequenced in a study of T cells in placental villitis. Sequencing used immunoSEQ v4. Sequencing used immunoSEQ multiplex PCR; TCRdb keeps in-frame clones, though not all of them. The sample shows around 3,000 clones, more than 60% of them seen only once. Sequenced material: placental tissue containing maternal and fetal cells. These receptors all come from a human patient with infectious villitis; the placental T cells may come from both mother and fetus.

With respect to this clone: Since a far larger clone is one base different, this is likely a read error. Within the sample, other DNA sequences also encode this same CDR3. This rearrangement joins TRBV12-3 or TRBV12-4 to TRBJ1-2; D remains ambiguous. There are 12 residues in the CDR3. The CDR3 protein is CASSLGNYGYTF. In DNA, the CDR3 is TGTGCTAGCAGTTTAGGGAACTATGGCTACACCTTC.

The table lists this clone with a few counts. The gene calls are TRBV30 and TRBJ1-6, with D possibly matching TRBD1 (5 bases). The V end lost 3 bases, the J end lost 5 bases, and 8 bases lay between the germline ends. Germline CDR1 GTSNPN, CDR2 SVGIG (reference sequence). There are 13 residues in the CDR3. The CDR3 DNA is TGTGCCTGGAGGGGACTAAATAATTCACCCCTCCACTTT. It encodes CAWRGLNNSPLHF.

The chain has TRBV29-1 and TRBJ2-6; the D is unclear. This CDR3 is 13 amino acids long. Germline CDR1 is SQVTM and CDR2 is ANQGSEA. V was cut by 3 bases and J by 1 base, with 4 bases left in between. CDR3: CSVETSGANVLTF. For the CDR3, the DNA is TGCAGCGTTGAGACATCTGGGGCCAACGTCCTGACTTTC.

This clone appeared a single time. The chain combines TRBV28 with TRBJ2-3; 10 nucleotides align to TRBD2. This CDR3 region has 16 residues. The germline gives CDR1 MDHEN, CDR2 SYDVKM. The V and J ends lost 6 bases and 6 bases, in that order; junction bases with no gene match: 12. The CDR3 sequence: CASRPTSGATWDTQYF. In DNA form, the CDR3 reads TGTGCCAGCAGACCTACTAGCGGGGCGACCTGGGATACGCAGTATTTT.

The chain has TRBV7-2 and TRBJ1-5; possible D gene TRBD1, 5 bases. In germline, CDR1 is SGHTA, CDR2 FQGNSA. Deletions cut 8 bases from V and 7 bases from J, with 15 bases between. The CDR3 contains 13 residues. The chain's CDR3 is CASAKRGNQPQHF. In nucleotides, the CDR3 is TGTGCCAGCGCCAAGCGGGGGAACCAGCCCCAGCATTTT.